This is a list of T cell receptor beta chains from one sample in a study of siplizumab effects on memory and regulatory T cells. Profiling relied on immunoSEQ multiplex PCR, and the TCRdb table lists in-frame clones only, not all of them. Here the sample spans 60,000 or so clones, more than 85% being singletons. The sequenced material came from CD8+ T cells sorted from blood. All receptors derive from a human donor in good health. Each CDR3 is given with its conserved first and last residue.

v_gene | CDR3aa
TRBV9 | CASSVEGLPYNEQFF
TRBV11-3 | CASSLAGGTEAFF
TRBV15 | CATSGGHAYEQYF
TRBV10-1 | CASSESRDSRSYEQYF
TRBV30 | CAWISSGNEQFF
TRBV19 | CASTYYNEQFF
TRBV28 | CASSYRGEANIQYF
TRBV6-1 | CASSEHRGLTSGNTIYF
TRBV19 | CASSILGGDTQYF
TRBV27 | CASSSPPPGTSGTANTGELFF
TRBV14 | CASSQSPRGLQHF
TRBV5-6 | CASSLVGLNTEAFF
TRBV29-1 | CSVETGESNQPQHF
TRBV28 | CASSPLGQGAYEQYF
TRBV2 | CASSEGLIYTF
TRBV18 | CASSPRGTPYEQYF
TRBV6-1 | CASSELVGANEQFF
TRBV6-6 | CASNGLARRETQYF
TRBV6-5 | CASSYWGSEQFF
TRBV5-4 | CASSLEGSQPQHF
TRBV27 | CASSLGEHGELFF
TRBV4-3 | CASSQDRGVYNEQFF
TRBV18 | CASSPKYEQYF
TRBV7-7 | CASSLASGELFF
TRBV19 | CASSPTSTDTQYF
TRBV10-3 | CAISDREVGLAGNQETQYF
TRBV9 | CASSTTGGNLYEQFF
TRBV29-1 | CSVEDGNTEAFF
TRBV6-6 | CASSQGNTEAFF
TRBV30 | CAWSVLGVGFF
TRBV19 | CASSILYTDTQYF
TRBV6-6 | CASSPFRASYEQYF
TRBV5-8 | CASSLGLAGVSEQYF
TRBV9 | CASSAQAGGVADTQYF
TRBV7-3 | CASSYSGREYNEQFF
TRBV27 | CASSYQDGSYEQYF
TRBV10-3 | CAISEPPGLILDTQYF
TRBV7-9 | CASSFFPGGTGELFF
TRBV7-2 | CASSPSGAPPEQYF
TRBV4-1 | CASSQKRTAGQSYEQYF
TRBV6-1 | CATPLAGAAYEQYF
TRBV11-3 | CASSPAGLPHEQYF
TRBV6-5 | CASRSVANTGELFF
TRBV9 | CASSVGQGIYGYTF
TRBV7-3 | CASSSGDNEQFF
TRBV4-2 | CASSHDRGDEKLFF
TRBV30 | CAWRPGGSYNEQFF
TRBV7-9 | CASRGGTARTGEAFF
TRBV6-1 | CASSGLLAGGGTDTQYF
TRBV5-8 | CAWEGLEETQYF
TRBV7-3 | CASSSLAGGPNGYNEQFF
TRBV9 | CASSGQDRGGYGYTF
TRBV28 | CASSLRPTGISNQPQHF
TRBV2 | CASSDGYNEQFF
TRBV10-2 | CASSEFPSGDYNEQFF
TRBV4-1 | CASSQGPWGTENYGYTF
TRBV29-1 | CSALSGRDEQFF
TRBV27 | CASIYQETQYF
TRBV28 | CASGDVGSNQPQHF